These 5 T cell receptor beta chains were sequenced from one sample in a study of a mutant IDH1 vaccine in newly diagnosed glioma. Their cognate antigens are unknown. The table came from immunoSEQ multiplex PCR; TCRdb's copy has only in-frame clones and leaves some out. The sample records around 80,000 clones, 75% to 90% being singletons. Time point specified: week 23, last vaccination. Each dose of the vaccine consisted of 300 ug of mutant IDH1 20-mer peptide, with topical imiquimod. Sequencing used PBMCs, obtained from a glioma patient whose treatment included an IDH1 peptide vaccine. Receptors were obtained from a woman in her forties or fifties with glioma.

The chain uses TRBV27 and TRBJ1-2, with 9 bases identical to TRBD1. CDR3 length equals 15 residues. The V segment lost 0 bases and the J segment 4 bases; nucleotides outside the gene matches: 3. The germline CDR1 and CDR2 sequences are MNHEY and SMNVEV (reference sequence). The CDR3 DNA sequence: TGTGCCAGCAGTTTATCTCTGACAGGGGGCTATGGCTACACCTTC. Its translation is CASSLSLTGGYGYTF.

This clone is a singleton in its sample. The J gene is TRBJ2-3, the V gene TRBV10-3, with 10 positions matching TRBD2. In germline, CDR1 is ENHRY, CDR2 SYGVKD. V was clipped by 0 bases and J by 1 base; unmatched bases: 4. The CDR3 loop spans 17 amino acids. The CDR3 DNA sequence: TGTGCCATCAGTGAGTCGTTAAGCGGGAGGGGCACAGATACGCAGTATTTT. This gives the protein CAISESLSGRGTDTQYF.

The V and J genes are TRBV7-9 and TRBJ1-4; possibly TRBD1 for D (5 bases). Germline CDR1 reads SEHNR; CDR2 reads FQNEAQ (reference sequence). The ends were cut back, 0 bases at V and 3 bases at J, with 8 bases in the middle. There are 15 residues in the CDR3. CDR3 sequence: CASSLAGRSNEKLFF. Written as DNA, the CDR3 is TGTGCCAGCAGCTTAGCGGGGCGCTCTAATGAAAAACTGTTTTTT.

This chain uses TRBV6-6 with TRBJ2-7; TRBD1 matches 8 bases. CDR3 size: 13 residues. Looked up from germline, CDR1 is MNHNY and CDR2 is SVGAGI (reference sequence). J gave up 7 bases and V 6 bases, and 8 bases lay outside the gene matches. The CDR3 protein is CASRWTGLWEQYF. CDR3 nucleotide sequence: TGTGCCAGCAGATGGACAGGGTTATGGGAGCAGTACTTC.

The rearrangement links TRBV30 to TRBJ2-1; 10 nucleotides align to TRBD2. This CDR3 has 17 residues. Germline values: CDR1 GTSNPN, CDR2 SVGIG (reference sequence). Germline trimming cut 2 bases from V and 14 bases from J; bases unmatched to any gene: 21. The CDR3 coding sequence is TGTGCCTGGAGTTACCGGGTGGCGAGCGGGAGGGCCCGGTGGAAGTTCTTC. Encoded protein: CAWSYRVASGRARWKFF.